These T cell receptor beta chains were read from a single sample in a study of blood T cell repertoires in COVID-19. TCRdb's table, derived via immunoSEQ multiplex PCR, lists solely in-frame clones and lacks some. The sample has 190,000 or so clones; around 90% are singletons. Source material: peripheral blood. All receptors come from a man aged 50-60 years with acute or convalescent COVID-19. CDR3s include the opening cysteine and the closing phenylalanine or tryptophan. A D gene is named only where the DNA matches it firmly. Size values are once, few and many counts, or a class for expanded clones, and some rows have none.

13 . TRBJ2-7 once TRBV5-1 CASSTKTAYEQYF TGCGCCAGCAGCACCAAGACAGCCTACGAGCAGTACTTC
14 TRBD1 TRBJ2-5 . TRBV18 CASSPDRVQETQYF TGTGCCAGCTCACCTGACAGGGTACAAGAGACCCAGTACTTC
16 TRBD1 TRBJ2-5 . TRBV29-1 CSARGQGTFSEETQYF TGCAGCGCCCGCGGACAGGGAACATTCTCCGAGGAGACCCAGTACTTC
15 . TRBJ1-5 . TRBV28 CASRPGAYSNQPQHF TGTGCCAGCAGACCAGGGGCTTATAGCAATCAGCCCCAGCATTTT
13 TRBD1 TRBJ1-5 . TRBV19 CASEDRVGQPQHF TGTGCCAGTGAGGACAGGGTGGGCCAGCCCCAGCATTTT
15 . TRBJ2-7 . TRBV5-3 CARSRKGCRTYEQYF TGTGCCAGAAGTCGAAAGGGGTGTAGAACCTACGAGCAGTACTTC
15 TRBD1 TRBJ1-3 . TRBV7-8 CASSLETGVGNTIYF TGTGCCAGCAGCTTAGAAACAGGGGTAGGAAACACCATATATTTT
14 . TRBJ1-2 . TRBV5-1 CASSYGGRNYGYTF TGCGCCAGCAGCTACGGGGGGCGGAACTATGGCTACACCTTC
13 TRBD1 TRBJ2-2 . TRBV7-9 CASSRQGPGELFF TGTGCCAGCAGCCGACAGGGTCCCGGGGAGCTGTTTTTT
18 TRBD1 TRBJ2-3 . TRBV28 CASSLAGGATTRTDTQYF TGTGCCAGCAGTCTTGCAGGGGGCGCAACTACCCGCACAGATACGCAGTATTTT
14 TRBD1 TRBJ2-7 . TRBV7-2 CASSLGGQGYEQYF TGTGCCAGCAGCTTAGGCGGACAGGGGTACGAGCAGTACTTC
13 TRBD2 TRBJ2-5 . TRBV27 CASRLAGVETQYF TGTGCCAGCAGACTAGCGGGAGTGGAGACCCAGTACTTC